A single sample gave rise to the 5 T cell receptor beta chains below, sequenced in a study of cytomegalovirus exposure and HLA in healthy donors (dated by TCRdb to the late 2010s). The library was built by means of the immunoSEQ multiplex PCR assay. The multiplex PCR relied on a mix of 60 forward primers for TCR Vbeta segments and 13 reverse primers for TCR Jbeta segments. TCRdb provides this immuneACCESS table in a form limited to in-frame rearrangements. Some clones are lacking; in checked studies, under half of them reflect an unresolved V gene, and why the rest are absent is not known. A total of 160,000 or so clones appear in this sample, 75% to 90% of them only once. Clones ranked in the top ten supply 1.5% of the sample. Sequencing input: PBMCs. The receptors shown here come from a woman between 18 and 29 years old in good health and CMV-seronegative.

The V gene is TRBV27, the J gene TRBJ1-3; D remains ambiguous. V lost 0 bases to trimming and J lost 3 bases, with 12 bases between them. The CDR3 runs 16 residues. Per the germline V gene, CDR1 is MNHEY and CDR2 is SMNVEV (reference sequence). Written as DNA, the CDR3 is TGTGCCAGCAGTTTATCGGCCGTGGGCCTTGGAAACACCATATATTTT. Protein sequence: CASSLSAVGLGNTIYF.

The rearrangement joins TRBV5-4 to TRBJ2-1; perhaps TRBD2 as D (6 bases). Germline CDR1 is SGHNT and CDR2 is YYREEE (reference sequence). This CDR3 contains 15 residues. V shed 4 bases and J shed 2 bases, with 13 bases lying between them. The CDR3 DNA is TGTGCCAGCAGCCCCGGGGGAGGAGCCTACAATGAGCAGTTCTTC. It codes for CASSPGGGAYNEQFF.

This clone was detected only a few times. The rearrangement links TRBV7-9 to TRBJ1-5; D gene uncertain. The germline CDR1 and CDR2 sequences are SEHNR and FQNEAQ (reference sequence). The CDR3 is made up of 14 amino acids. The ends were cut back, 5 bases at V and 0 bases at J, with 8 bases in the middle. Here the CDR3 reads CASSEQSSNQPQHF. The CDR3, as DNA: TGTGCCAGCAGCGAACAGAGTAGCAATCAGCCCCAGCATTTT.

The chain is built from TRBV2 and TRBJ1-5; 7 bases align to TRBD1. The germline V gene encodes CDR1 SNHLY and CDR2 FYNNEI. The CDR3 runs to 15 residues. J gave up 6 bases and V 3 bases, and 8 bases lay outside the gene matches. The CDR3 bases are TGTGCCAGCAGTGATGGGAGACAGGGTGGTCAGCCCCAGCATTTT. Encoded protein: CASSDGRQGGQPQHF.

This clone was seen just once. The chain carries TRBV29-1 and TRBJ1-2; no firm D call. V dropped 0 bases and J dropped 5 bases, with 10 bases sitting between them. CDR3 length: 13 residues. Germline V CDR1 and CDR2: SQVTM, ANQGSEA. For the CDR3, the DNA is TGCAGCGTTGAAGATCCCCGCCAGTATGGCTACACCTTC. Its translation: CSVEDPRQYGYTF.